The 5 T cell receptor beta chains presented below share a single source sample, sequenced in a study of spatial heterogeneity in lung cancer. The time point is: blood at routine non-recurrence follow-up after resection. Material for sequencing was whole RNA from tumor, nontumor lung or frozen PBMC, left unsorted. TCRdb used MiXCR to reprocess the 5' RACE reads, holding one entry per CDR3 protein. Here the sample spans 95,000 to 130,000 distinct CDR3 sequences, 12% being singletons. Sample: PBMCs, taken at follow-up. These receptors were collected from a male donor with early-stage non-small cell lung cancer.

This clonotype was picked up a small number of times. J is TRBJ2-7 and V is TRBV20-1; 7 positions match TRBD2. The ends lost 4 bases at V and 5 bases at J; junction bases unmatched: 5. The CDR3 length is 12 residues. Germline V gene data show CDR1 as DFQATT and CDR2 as SNEGSKA (reference sequence). The CDR3, as DNA: TGCAGTGCTATAGAGCGGGGCGACGAGCAGTACTTC. It is translated as CSAIERGDEQYF.

J is TRBJ2-2 and V is TRBV20-1, with unresolved D. CDR1 DFQATT and CDR2 SNEGSKA come from the germline V gene (reference sequence). V lost 3 bases and J 0 bases, leaving 8 bases between the germline ends. The CDR3 runs to 14 residues. The CDR3 bases are TGCAGTGCTAGTGGGCAGGCGAACACCGGGGAGCTGTTTTTT. As protein: CSASGQANTGELFF.

This clonotype was found many times. J is TRBJ2-7 and V is TRBV6-1, with TRBD1 identical over 7 bases. V lost 4 bases, J lost 2 bases, and 8 bases stayed unmatched. The CDR3 runs to 15 residues. Germline V gene data show CDR1 as MNHNS and CDR2 as SASEGT. The CDR3 reads CASSGDPTGAYEQYF. The CDR3 DNA is TGTGCCAGCAGTGGGGACCCAACAGGGGCCTACGAGCAGTACTTC.

Only a few counts were recorded for this clonotype. This chain connects TRBV10-2 to TRBJ2-5, with D possibly matching TRBD2 (5 bases). V was clipped by 5 bases and J by 5 bases, with 12 bases between them. The CDR3 is 13 amino acids. Germline assignment: CDR1 WSHSY and CDR2 SAAADI. CDR3 protein: CASSIRGKETQYF. Here the CDR3 DNA reads TGCGCCAGCAGTATAAGAGGGAAGGAGACCCAGTACTTC.

The chain recombines TRBV27 with TRBJ2-1, with TRBD2 matching over 10 bases. This CDR3 is built from 15 residues. V dropped 4 bases and J dropped 8; count of bases not matched to a gene: 8. The germline V gene has CDR1 MNHEY and CDR2 SMNVEV (reference sequence). The CDR3 here is CASSSERGGRYEQFF. The CDR3 DNA reads as TGTGCCAGCAGTTCTGAGCGGGGGGGCAGGTATGAGCAGTTCTTC.